These 26 T cell receptor beta chains were all obtained from the same sample, sequenced in a study of CD8+CD57+ T cells in acquired aplastic anemia. The template for TCR beta VDJ and CDR3 sequence profiling was genomic DNA. TCRdb itself ran the reads through MiXCR, one entry per CDR3 protein. The table has 190,000 or so distinct CDR3 sequences, over 60% seen once. Sequences were obtained from sorted CD4+, CD8+, or CD8+CD57+ T cells (not recorded which) from PBMCs. These receptors all come from a human donor in good health.

The V call is TRBV7-8, the J call TRBJ1-2, with D perhaps TRBD1 (6 bases). V was shortened by 5 bases and J by 0 bases, with 13 bases between the two germline ends. This CDR3 has 15 residues. CDR1 SGHVS and CDR2 FQNEAQ come from the germline V gene. The CDR3 coding sequence is TGTGCCAGCAGCCCAGAGGGGGGGACTAACTATGGCTACACCTTC. Its protein product is CASSPEGGTNYGYTF.

This clonotype was counted many times. V and J are TRBV5-5 and TRBJ2-3, with 7 bases matching TRBD1. The V gene's germline CDR1 is SGHKS and CDR2 YYEKEE (reference sequence). This CDR3 has 16 amino acids. V gave up 5 bases and J gave up 0 bases; unmatched junction bases: 9. The CDR3 DNA follows: TGTGCCAGCAGTAAGGGGGCCTGGGGAAGCACAGATACGCAGTATTTT. It is translated as CASSKGAWGSTDTQYF.

This clonotype was counted at least ten times. CDR3 sequence reads: CASSPTAYGGTEAFF. The CDR3 DNA reads as TGTGCCAGCAGCCCTACTGCATACGGGGGAACTGAAGCTTTCTTT. The rearrangement uses TRBV6-1 and TRBJ1-1; a possible D gene is TRBD1 (5 bases). V shed 6 bases and J shed 5 bases, with 19 bases lying between them. Germline V gene lookup returns CDR1 MNHNS and CDR2 SASEGT. There are 15 residues in the CDR3.

This clonotype has just a few counts. J is TRBJ1-5 and V is TRBV12-3 or TRBV12-4; TRBD1 matches at 8 bases. The V segment lost 6 bases and the J segment 2 bases; nucleotides outside the gene matches: 0. This CDR3 has 13 amino acids. The CDR3 sequence: CASRQGGNQPQHF. Written as DNA, the CDR3 is TGTGCCAGCAGACAGGGGGGCAATCAGCCCCAGCATTTT.

The chain links TRBV7-2 to TRBJ2-7, with D uncertain. The CDR3 runs 15 residues. V gave up 5 bases and J gave up 0 bases, with 14 bases separating them. Germline lookup yields CDR1 SGHTA and CDR2 FQGNSA. The CDR3 DNA is TGTGCCAGCAGCCAGACCACCAGCCTCTCCTACGAGCAGTACTTC. This codes for CASSQTTSLSYEQYF.

This chain connects TRBV5-4 to TRBJ2-2; D is possibly TRBD2 (6 bases). V lost 3 bases and J lost 3, with 9 bases in between. Germline V lookup: CDR1 SGHNT, CDR2 YYREEE (reference sequence). The CDR3 covers 14 residues. The CDR3 here is CASSSRRDTGELFF. In DNA form, the CDR3 reads TGTGCCAGCAGCTCGAGGAGGGACACCGGGGAGCTGTTTTTT.

The J gene is TRBJ2-1, the V gene TRBV9; TRBD2 matches at 11 bases. Trimming cost V 1 base and J 3 bases; bases outside gene matches: 3. The CDR3 length is 16 residues. The germline CDR1 and CDR2 sequences are SGDLS and YYNGEE. The CDR3 reads CASSVRTSGSYNEQFF. As DNA, the CDR3 is TGTGCCAGCAGCGTACGTACTAGCGGGAGCTACAATGAGCAGTTCTTC.

A few counts support this clonotype. This chain links TRBV24-1 with TRBJ2-1, with 9 bases lining up with TRBD2. The CDR3 is made up of 14 amino acids. V shed 3 bases and J 6 bases; nucleotides not matched to a gene: 2. Germline lookup yields CDR1 KGHDR and CDR2 SFDVKD. The CDR3 here is CATSDSGRFNEQFF. The CDR3, as DNA: TGTGCCACCAGTGATAGCGGGAGGTTCAATGAGCAGTTCTTC.

This clonotype was detected many times. V gene TRBV12-3 or TRBV12-4 combines with J gene TRBJ1-1; 9 bases are shared with TRBD1. The CDR3 contains 17 residues. V dropped 6 bases and J dropped 1; count of bases not matched to a gene: 12. The CDR3 here is CASRPTGQGIENTEAFF. For the CDR3, the DNA is TGTGCCAGCAGACCTACGGGACAGGGTATAGAGAACACTGAAGCTTTCTTT.

Comments on this clonotype: The germline gene is not matched at one end of the junction; a read error may be the cause. The chain uses TRBV19 and TRBJ2-5, with 11 bases fitting TRBD2. The CDR3 consists of 16 residues. Germline V CDR1 and CDR2: LNHDA, SQIVND (reference sequence). This CDR3 is CTSSGRLAGRQETQYF. CDR3 nucleotide sequence: TGTACCAGTAGTGGGAGACTAGCGGGGAGGCAAGAGACCCAGTACTTC.

The chain is built from TRBV7-3 and TRBJ2-1; perhaps D is TRBD1 or TRBD2 (6 bases each). This CDR3 spans 16 amino acids. CDR1 is SGHTA, CDR2 FQGTGA, per germline. V lost 0 bases, J lost 4 bases, and 13 bases lay in between. The CDR3 reads CASSLTSRGPYNEQFF. The CDR3 region has the DNA TGTGCCAGCAGCTTAACGAGTCGGGGGCCATACAATGAGCAGTTCTTC.

V usage is TRBV9 and J usage is TRBJ2-7; 7 bases are a match to TRBD1. Trimming removed 3 bases from V and 7 bases from J; junction bases left unmatched: 10. The CDR3 extends over 14 amino acids. The germline CDR1 and CDR2 sequences are SGDLS and YYNGEE. The CDR3 DNA follows: TGTGCCAGCAGCGCGACAGGGTCGTTTAGGGAGCAGTACTTC. Translation: CASSATGSFREQYF.

This chain uses TRBV6-6 with TRBJ1-2; D not certain. The CDR3 is made up of 9 amino acids. CDR1 and CDR2 (germline): MNHNY, SVGAGI (reference sequence). The V gene lost 10 bases and the J gene lost 8 bases, with 8 bases spanning the gap. The CDR3 here is CATNDGYTF. Written as DNA, the CDR3 is TGTGCCACAAACGACGGCTACACCTTC.

This clonotype was picked up one time. CDR3 sequence reads: CASGLSRGQGSHNEQFF. The CDR3 DNA follows: TGTGCCAGCGGTCTCAGCAGAGGGCAGGGGTCCCACAATGAGCAGTTCTTC. The rearrangement links TRBV7-7 to TRBJ2-1; maybe TRBD1 (6 bases). V lost 8 bases and J lost 5, with 25 bases in between. This CDR3 contains 17 residues. Germline-derived CDR1 and CDR2 are SSHAT and FNYEAQ (reference sequence). The whole variable domain, filled in from reference TRBV7-7 and TRBJ2-1, reads GAGVSQSPRYKVTKRGQDVTLRCDPISSHATLYWYQQALGQGPEFLTYFNYEAQPDKSGLPSDRFSAERPEGSISTLTIQRTEQRDSAMYRCASGLSRGQGSHNEQFFGPGTRLTVL.

This clonotype occurred many times. The V call is TRBV7-3, the J call TRBJ2-3, with TRBD1 identical over 7 bases. CDR1 and CDR2 (germline): SGHTA, FQGTGA. The CDR3 loop spans 15 amino acids. V shed 2 bases and J 0 bases; nucleotides not matched to a gene: 2. The CDR3 loop is CASSLGTASTDTQYF. DNA of the CDR3: TGTGCCAGCAGCTTAGGGACAGCTAGCACAGATACGCAGTATTTT.

The V gene is TRBV19, the J gene TRBJ1-1; D gene uncertain. The CDR3 loop spans 17 amino acids. Germline CDR1 is LNHDA and CDR2 is SQIVND (reference sequence). Trimming shortened V by 5 bases and J by 0 bases, and 19 bases separated the two germline ends. The CDR3 DNA reads as TGTGCCAGTAGTCCAGTGCGCCTGAAGCTTATGAACACTGAAGCTTTCTTT. Protein product: CASSPVRLKLMNTEAFF.

The rearrangement links TRBV7-2 to TRBJ2-3; TRBD1 is a possible D gene (6 bases). V shed 2 bases and J shed 4 bases, with 16 bases lying between them. The germline CDR1 and CDR2 sequences are SGHTA and FQGNSA. This CDR3 is 16 amino acids long. This CDR3 reads CASSLFSGAESDTQYF. The DNA of the CDR3 is TGTGCCAGCAGCTTATTTTCAGGGGCAGAGTCAGATACGCAGTATTTT.

Written as DNA, the CDR3 is TGCAGCGTTGAAGGGCGTGGGGCTCGGGGAAACACCATATATTTT. Protein: CSVEGRGARGNTIYF. The rearrangement links TRBV29-1 to TRBJ1-3; weak D call: TRBD1 (5 bases). Germline V gives CDR1 SQVTM, CDR2 ANQGSEA. The CDR3 totals 15 residues. With 1 base removed from V and 4 bases from J, the gap between germline ends came to 14 bases.

J is TRBJ2-1 and V is TRBV12-3 or TRBV12-4; D may match TRBD1 or TRBD2 (6 bases each). The CDR3 length is 11 residues. Trimming left V 6 bases short and J 9 bases short, with 9 bases between. The CDR3 loop reads CASSSGAEQFF. The CDR3 bases are TGTGCCAGCAGCTCGGGGGCTGAGCAGTTCTTC.

The chain recombines TRBV7-8 with TRBJ2-3; 7 bases are a match to TRBD2. The CDR3 contains 17 residues. The ends lost 0 bases at V and 2 bases at J; junction bases unmatched: 8. The germline gives CDR1 SGHVS, CDR2 FQNEAQ. The CDR3 here is CASSLASRESLTDTQYF. CDR3 DNA sequence: TGTGCCAGCAGCTTAGCATCGCGGGAGAGCCTCACAGATACGCAGTATTTT. The full variable domain, with the rest looked up from reference TRBV7-8 and TRBJ2-3, is GAGVSQSPRYKVAKRGQDVALRCDPISGHVSLFWYQQALGQGPEFLTYFQNEAQLDKSGLPSDRFFAERPEGSVSTLKIQRTQQEDSAVYLCASSLASRESLTDTQYFGPGTRLTVL.

The J gene is TRBJ2-2, the V gene TRBV5-6; perhaps TRBD1 as D (5 bases). The V gene lost 3 bases and the J gene lost 1 base, with 10 bases spanning the gap. Germline V gives CDR1 SGHDT, CDR2 YYEEEE. The CDR3 is made up of 15 amino acids. The CDR3 protein is CASSSIDRNTGELFF. The CDR3 nucleotides are TGTGCCAGCAGCTCGATAGACAGGAACACCGGGGAGCTGTTTTTT.

This clonotype was recorded at least ten times. The chain couples TRBV5-8 to TRBJ2-5, with D possibly matching TRBD2 (7 bases). The CDR3 is 15 residues long. The germline gives CDR1 SGHTS, CDR2 YDEGEE. V was shortened by 3 bases and J by 4 bases, with 16 bases between the two germline ends. CDR3 bases: TGTGCCAGCAGCTCGGGGGAGGGGGGGAGAGAGACCCAGTACTTC. Protein product: CASSSGEGGRETQYF.

This clonotype was detected a few times. The chain carries TRBV7-2 and TRBJ1-2; 8 bases agree with TRBD1. Germline V gene data show CDR1 as SGHTA and CDR2 as FQGNSA. Germline trimming cut 5 bases from V and 4 bases from J; bases unmatched to any gene: 9. The length of the CDR3 is 15 residues. The CDR3 region is CASSAHGQGVYGYTF. Here the CDR3 DNA reads TGTGCCAGCAGCGCCCACGGACAGGGTGTCTATGGCTACACCTTC.

This chain links TRBV29-1 with TRBJ1-2; TRBD1 agrees at 9 bases. CDR1 is SQVTM and CDR2 is ANQGSEA in the germline V gene. Trimming at V came to 6 bases and at J to 2 bases, leaving 16 bases not matched to a gene. The CDR3 is 17 residues long. The CDR3 loop is CSVYDLGQGFSNYGYTF. The CDR3 DNA is TGCAGCGTATACGACTTGGGACAGGGCTTTTCAAACTATGGCTACACCTTC.

The chain links TRBV24-1 to TRBJ2-1, with 7 bases fitting TRBD1. Germline CDR1 KGHDR, CDR2 SFDVKD. The CDR3 length is 16 residues. V lost 0 bases, J lost 1 base, and 2 bases stayed unmatched. CDR3 residues: CATSDLNRGSYNEQFF. CDR3 sequence (DNA): TGTGCCACCAGTGATTTGAACAGGGGATCCTACAATGAGCAGTTCTTC.

The chain couples TRBV7-3 to TRBJ2-7, with unresolved D. V lost 5 bases and J lost 0, with 14 bases in between. This CDR3 is built from 15 residues. In germline, CDR1 is SGHTA, CDR2 FQGTGA. CDR3 region: CASSEDGRGSYEQYF. The DNA of the CDR3 is TGTGCCAGCAGCGAAGATGGTCGCGGCTCCTACGAGCAGTACTTC.